The 19 T cell receptor beta chains below come from one sample, sequenced in a study of beta chain features in type 1 diabetes. Of the isolated RNA, all was reverse transcribed, and so the sequenced material was expressed TCRB transcripts. Sequenced by immunoSEQ multiplex PCR; TCRdb stores in-frame clones only, minus some. This table holds a few hundred thousand clones, about 29% found once. The sequencing input was naive CD4+ T cells from blood. The receptors come from a man aged 18-30 years in good health.

Here the CDR3 DNA reads TGTGCCAGCAGTTACGTGGGACTAGCGGGAAATGAGCAGTTCTTC. It yields the protein CASSYVGLAGNEQFF. The V gene is TRBV6-5, the J gene TRBJ2-1; 13 bases match TRBD2. After removal of 2 bases from V and 7 bases from J, the junction contained 2 bases not matched to a gene. Per germline, CDR1 MNHEY and CDR2 SVGAGI. This CDR3 contains 15 residues.

This chain links TRBV7-9 with TRBJ2-3; TRBD2 agrees at 7 bases. Germline CDR1 reads SEHNR; CDR2 reads FQNEAQ (reference sequence). After removal of 2 bases from V and 7 bases from J, the junction contained 3 bases not matched to a gene. The CDR3 consists of 13 residues. CDR3 sequence reads: CASSLLGGYTQYF. In nucleotides, the CDR3 is TGTGCCAGCAGCTTACTCGGGGGGTATACGCAGTATTTT.

This clone has more than one count but fewer than ten. V gene TRBV29-1 combines with J gene TRBJ1-1; D is perhaps TRBD1 (6 bases). CDR1 is SQVTM, CDR2 ANQGSEA, per germline. CDR3 size: 14 residues. V lost 7 bases and J 0 bases, leaving 15 bases between the germline ends. The CDR3 sequence: CSASADSLNTEAFF. CDR3 nucleotide sequence: TGCAGCGCCTCGGCGGACAGTTTGAACACTGAAGCTTTCTTT.

This clone was recorded at least ten times. V is TRBV14 and J is TRBJ2-1; D remains ambiguous. Germline V lookup: CDR1 SGHDN, CDR2 FVKESK. The V end lost 1 base, the J end lost 4 bases, and 2 bases lay between the germline ends. This CDR3 spans 12 amino acids. CDR3 DNA: TGTGCCAGCAGCCAAGGGTACAATGAGCAGTTCTTC. Translating gives CASSQGYNEQFF.

V usage is TRBV2 and J usage is TRBJ2-3; weak D call: TRBD2 (6 bases). Trimming took off 4 bases at V and 1 base at J, with 12 bases between the two ends. Germline lookup yields CDR1 SNHLY and CDR2 FYNNEI. The CDR3 extends over 15 amino acids. The CDR3 sequence is CASSVGGAGTDTQYF. CDR3 bases: TGTGCCAGCAGTGTGGGCGGGGCCGGCACAGATACGCAGTATTTT. Full variable domain (remainder filled in from reference TRBV2 and TRBJ2-3): EPEVTQTPSHQVTQMGQEVILRCVPISNHLYFYWYRQILGQKVEFLVSFYNNEISEKSEIFDDQFSVERPDGSNFTLKIRSTKLEDSAMYFCASSVGGAGTDTQYFGPGTRLTVL.

The chain has TRBV15 and TRBJ2-1; 14 nucleotides align to TRBD2. The V gene end was trimmed by 8 bases and the J gene end by 6 bases; junction bases not matched to a gene: 3. Germline CDR1 is LNHNV and CDR2 is YYDKDF (reference sequence). This CDR3 region has 14 residues. CDR3 sequence (DNA): TGTGCCACCGGGGGGACTAGCGGGAGCAATGAGCAGTTCTTC. It codes for CATGGTSGSNEQFF.

This clone occurred a few times. This chain uses TRBV29-1 with TRBJ2-1; D uncertain. Germline V lookup: CDR1 SQVTM, CDR2 ANQGSEA. The CDR3 consists of 14 residues. Trimming took 1 base from V and 4 from J, leaving 11 bases between them. The DNA of the CDR3 is TGCAGCGTTGAAGCCCACCCAGTTTACAATGAGCAGTTCTTC. Translation gives CSVEAHPVYNEQFF.

This clone was seen only once. The rearrangement links TRBV5-1 to TRBJ2-3; D possibly corresponds to TRBD2 (5 bases). V lost 1 base, J lost 0 bases, and 12 bases lay in between. This CDR3 has 16 amino acids. The germline V gene has CDR1 SGHRS and CDR2 YFSETQ. DNA for the CDR3: TGCGCCAGCAGCTTGTTTTCAGGACTCAGCACAGATACGCAGTATTTT. As protein: CASSLFSGLSTDTQYF.

The rearrangement uses TRBV30 and TRBJ2-7; D remains ambiguous. Trimming shortened V by 3 bases and J by 0 bases, and 9 bases separated the two germline ends. This CDR3 is 13 amino acids long. The germline gives CDR1 GTSNPN, CDR2 SVGIG (reference sequence). The CDR3 reads CAWRVDRSYEQYF. The CDR3 DNA is TGTGCCTGGAGGGTCGATCGCTCCTACGAGCAGTACTTC. Combining the CDR3 with reference TRBV30 and TRBJ2-7 gives the whole variable domain SQTIHQWPATLVQPVGSPLSLECTVEGTSNPNLYWYRQAAGRGLQLLFYSVGIGQISSEVPQNLSASRPQDRQFILSSKKLLLSDSGFYLCAWRVDRSYEQYFGPGTRLTVT.

The table lists this clone with a few counts. The rearrangement uses TRBV25-1 and TRBJ2-1; D perhaps matches TRBD2 (5 bases). The CDR3 spans 15 residues. Germline CDR1 is MGHDK and CDR2 is SYGVNS. The V and J ends lost 4 bases and 4 bases respectively, with 14 bases between them. The CDR3 nucleotides are TGTGCCAGCAGTGTGGCGGGCCTCCTTTACAATGAGCAGTTCTTC. Amino acid sequence: CASSVAGLLYNEQFF.

Only a few counts were recorded for this clone. The CDR3, as DNA: TGTGCCAGCAGTGAAGATGAGGGGATCACTTCTGGCTACACCTTC. Amino acids: CASSEDEGITSGYTF. The chain joins TRBV6-1 to TRBJ1-2; the D gene is possibly TRBD1 (5 bases). Deletions cut 1 base from V and 7 bases from J, with 16 bases between. This CDR3 has 15 amino acids. Germline values: CDR1 MNHNS, CDR2 SASEGT.

The gene calls are TRBV9 and TRBJ2-3; 7 bases line up with TRBD1. The V gene end was trimmed by 0 bases and the J gene end by 10 bases; junction bases not matched to a gene: 8. The CDR3 sequence is 14 residues long. Per germline, CDR1 SGDLS and CDR2 YYNGEE. CDR3: CASSVAGAGGAQYF. CDR3 DNA: TGTGCCAGCAGCGTAGCAGGGGCAGGGGGAGCGCAGTATTTT.

This clone was seen more than once but under ten times. The sample holds other DNA sequences that translate to the same CDR3. The chain is built from TRBV29-1 and TRBJ1-1; no definite D call. Germline assignment: CDR1 SQVTM and CDR2 ANQGSEA. V dropped 4 bases and J dropped 1 base, with 7 bases sitting between them. CDR3 length equals 12 residues. The CDR3 DNA reads as TGCAGCGTTGTACGGGAGAACACTGAAGCTTTCTTT. This gives the protein CSVVRENTEAFF.

The CDR3 sequence is CASSISGTRWETQYF. Written as DNA, the CDR3 is TGTGCCAGTAGTATCTCCGGGACCCGGTGGGAGACCCAGTACTTC. The chain combines TRBV19 with TRBJ2-5; either TRBD1 or TRBD2 may fit D (5 bases each). The CDR3 contains 15 residues. The V end lost 3 bases, the J end lost 5 bases, and 16 bases lay between the germline ends. CDR1 LNHDA and CDR2 SQIVND come from the germline V gene (reference sequence).

This clone was detected a few times. This chain joins TRBV9 and TRBJ2-5; TRBD2 matches 10 bases. V shed 3 bases, J shed 4 bases, and the junction held 9 bases outside the gene matches. This CDR3 comprises 16 residues. Germline values: CDR1 SGDLS, CDR2 YYNGEE. CDR3 DNA: TGTGCCAGCAGCGCGGGACTAGCGCTCACCGGAGAGACCCAGTACTTC. Its translation is CASSAGLALTGETQYF.

This clone has a handful of counts. The V call is TRBV30, the J call TRBJ1-1, with TRBD1 matching 9 bases. CDR1 and CDR2 (germline): GTSNPN, SVGIG (reference sequence). There are 16 residues in the CDR3. The J segment lost 4 bases and the V segment lost 3 bases, leaving 12 bases of the junction unmatched. CDR3 sequence: CAWSPTRTGAFTEAFF. The CDR3 nucleotides read TGTGCCTGGAGCCCTACCAGGACAGGGGCGTTCACTGAAGCTTTCTTT.

The sample holds a few counts of this clone. The chain has TRBV7-2 and TRBJ2-3; 10 nucleotides agree with TRBD2. This CDR3 has 16 residues. Germline V lookup: CDR1 SGHTA, CDR2 FQGNSA. The junction had 7 bases not matched to a gene; V was cut back by 2 bases and J by 5 bases. DNA of the CDR3: TGTGCCAGCAGCTTATCAAGCGGGAGGGCGGTAGATACGCAGTATTTT. Amino acid sequence: CASSLSSGRAVDTQYF.

The rearrangement uses TRBV29-1 and TRBJ2-1; no reliable D call. V was shortened by 3 bases and J by 7 bases, with 10 bases between the two germline ends. Per germline, CDR1 SQVTM and CDR2 ANQGSEA. CDR3 size: 12 residues. In nucleotides, the CDR3 is TGCAGCGTTGAGCCCCCGGCAAATGAGCAGTTCTTC. Its translation: CSVEPPANEQFF.

The chain joins TRBV15 to TRBJ2-1; 11 positions match TRBD2. The CDR3 is 14 amino acids. The junction had 7 bases not matched to a gene; V was cut back by 9 bases and J by 6 bases. CDR1 is LNHNV, CDR2 YYDKDF, per germline (reference sequence). The CDR3 region is CATALAGVPNEQFF. Here the CDR3 DNA reads TGTGCCACAGCACTAGCGGGAGTCCCCAATGAGCAGTTCTTC.